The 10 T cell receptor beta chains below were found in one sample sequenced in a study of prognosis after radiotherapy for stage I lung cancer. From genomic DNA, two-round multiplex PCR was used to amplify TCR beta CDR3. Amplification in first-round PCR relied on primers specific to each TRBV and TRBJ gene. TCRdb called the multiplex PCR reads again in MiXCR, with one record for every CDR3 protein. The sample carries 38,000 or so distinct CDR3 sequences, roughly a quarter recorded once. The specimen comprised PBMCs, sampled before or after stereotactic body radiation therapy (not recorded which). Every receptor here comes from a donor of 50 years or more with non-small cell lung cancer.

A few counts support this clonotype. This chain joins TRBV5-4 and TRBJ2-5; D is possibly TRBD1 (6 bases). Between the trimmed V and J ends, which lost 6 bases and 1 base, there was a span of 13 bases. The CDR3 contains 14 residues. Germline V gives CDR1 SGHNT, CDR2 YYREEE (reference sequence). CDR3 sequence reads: CASNLDRTQETQYF. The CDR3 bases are TGTGCCAGCAACCTGGACAGAACCCAAGAGACCCAGTACTTC.

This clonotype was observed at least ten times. CDR3 coding DNA: TGCGCCAGCAGAAGAGAGACAGGGCCTCAAGAGACCCAGTACTTC. This gives the protein CASRRETGPQETQYF. The genes are TRBV5-1 and TRBJ2-5, with 7 bases aligning to TRBD1. CDR3 size: 15 residues. J gave up 2 bases and V 5 bases, and 9 bases lay outside the gene matches. In germline, CDR1 is SGHRS, CDR2 YFSETQ.

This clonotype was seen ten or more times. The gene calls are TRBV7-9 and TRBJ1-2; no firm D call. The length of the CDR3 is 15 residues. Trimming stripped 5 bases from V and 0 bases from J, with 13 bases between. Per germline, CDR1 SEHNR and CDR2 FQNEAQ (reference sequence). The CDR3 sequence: CASSVRATANYGYTF. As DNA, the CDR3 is TGTGCCAGCAGCGTCCGGGCGACCGCTAACTATGGCTACACCTTC.

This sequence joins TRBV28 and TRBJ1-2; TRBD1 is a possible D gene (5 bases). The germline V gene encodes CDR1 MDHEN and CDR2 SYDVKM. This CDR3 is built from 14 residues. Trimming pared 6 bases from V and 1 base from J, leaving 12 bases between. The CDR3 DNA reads TGTGCCAGCAGACTAGGGGATTTTAACTATGGCTACACCTTC. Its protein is CASRLGDFNYGYTF.

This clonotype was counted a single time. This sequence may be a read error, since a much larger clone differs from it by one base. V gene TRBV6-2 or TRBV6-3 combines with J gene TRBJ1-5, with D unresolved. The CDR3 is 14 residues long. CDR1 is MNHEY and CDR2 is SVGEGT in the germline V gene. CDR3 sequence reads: CASSPTVENQTQHF. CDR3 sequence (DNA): TGTGCCAGCAGTCCAACAGTAGAGAATCAGACCCAGCATTTT.

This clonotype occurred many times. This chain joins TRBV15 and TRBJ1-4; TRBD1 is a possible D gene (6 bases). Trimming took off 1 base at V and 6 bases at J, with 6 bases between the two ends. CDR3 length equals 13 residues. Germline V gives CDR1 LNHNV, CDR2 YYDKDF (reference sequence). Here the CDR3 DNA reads TGTGCCACCAGCAGAGGGACAGATGAAAAACTGTTTTTT. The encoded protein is CATSRGTDEKLFF.

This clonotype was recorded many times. The CDR3 region is CASSYQQDYSGNTIYF. The DNA for the CDR3 is TGTGCCAGCAGCTACCAACAGGACTACTCTGGAAACACCATATATTTT. The chain employs TRBV7-3 and TRBJ1-3, with D perhaps matching TRBD1 (5 bases). Trimming took 4 bases from V and 0 from J, leaving 13 bases between them. CDR1 is SGHTA, CDR2 FQGTGA, per germline. The CDR3 totals 16 residues.

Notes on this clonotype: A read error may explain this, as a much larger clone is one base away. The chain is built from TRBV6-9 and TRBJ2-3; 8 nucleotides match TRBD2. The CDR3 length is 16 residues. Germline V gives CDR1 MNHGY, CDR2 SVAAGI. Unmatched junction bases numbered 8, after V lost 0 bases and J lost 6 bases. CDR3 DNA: TGTGCCAGCAGTTATTCGGTTAGCGGGATTCCCGATACGCAGTATTTT. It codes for CASSYSVSGIPDTQYF.

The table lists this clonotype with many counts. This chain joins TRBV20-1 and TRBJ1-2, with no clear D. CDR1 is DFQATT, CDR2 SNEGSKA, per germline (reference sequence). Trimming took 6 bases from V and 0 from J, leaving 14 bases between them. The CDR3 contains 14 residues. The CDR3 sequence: CSAPGQITNYGYTF. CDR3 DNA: TGCAGTGCCCCTGGGCAGATAACTAACTATGGCTACACCTTC.

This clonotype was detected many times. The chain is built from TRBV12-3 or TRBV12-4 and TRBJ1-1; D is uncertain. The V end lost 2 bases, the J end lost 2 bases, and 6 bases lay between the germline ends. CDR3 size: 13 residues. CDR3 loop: CASSLQENTEAFF. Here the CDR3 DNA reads TGTGCCAGCAGTTTACAGGAAAACACTGAAGCTTTCTTT.